This T cell receptor (beta chain) was sequenced in a study of blood T cell repertoires in COVID-19 (dated by TCRdb to about 2020). About the study as a whole: Collaborator samples came from the United States, Italy and Spain and covered acute and convalescent phases of COVID-19. The material from the prospective study consisted of cDNA or gDNA derived from T cells, B-cell-depleted T cells, or PBMCs. Subjects who had been exposed to COVID-19, were actively infected with it, or had recovered from it provided the deeply sampled blood TCRbeta repertoires that made up the dataset. The repertoires were released in a freely available public database intended as a resource for research on the immune response to SARS-CoV-2. The samples were drawn from the first 160 participants of the ongoing ImmuneRACE study and from 1,254 subjects provided by 6 global collaborators. The sample metadata nearly always contained a de-identified subject ID, COVID-19 status, age in years and sex. HLA class I and class II types, where available, came from metadata supplied by the sample provider rather than from assay-based typing.

Enrolling through a virtual design, the prospective study's participants ranged in age from roughly 18 to 100 years and lived across 24 United States geographic areas. In the prospective study, participants were assigned to cohorts based on the clinical history participants reported in a screening survey and a study questionnaire. Each participant in the prospective study had whole blood, serum and a nasopharyngeal or oropharyngeal swab collected by mobile phlebotomists. Additional blood draws and questionnaires over an approximately two-month period could optionally be provided by prospective study participants. Before DNA extraction, prospective study blood samples were shipped either frozen or at room temperature. A word on this clone: Its antigen remains undetermined. No much larger clone is present one base from it, and per-base qualities are unavailable.

A distance of 10 bases separates the germline ends of V and J, which lose 4 bases and 8 bases respectively. The CDR3 measures 12 amino acids from cysteine to phenylalanine. The only DNA kept is the CDR3, 36 bases in frame from the first base. As encoded in the germline V gene (reference sequence), CDR1 is SGHNT while CDR2 is YYREEE. What the study reported, not specific to this receptor: How much clinical and demographic metadata was included differed by source and by participant, and the metadata was provided uncurated.

TCRbeta CDR3 regions were amplified from genomic DNA by means of the immunoSEQ Assay, a bias-controlled multiplex PCR. In the original analysis: Nucleated cell counts per sample were estimated from amplification of reference gene primers within the assay. To quantify the absolute abundance of each unique TCRbeta CDR3 rearrangement, sequence reads were collapsed and filtered. For each sample, productive Simpson clonality was calculated by taking the square root of Simpson's diversity index across productive rearrangements. The clones in this table, taken by TCRdb from immuneACCESS, are in-frame only. Not every clone is retained; where verified, under half of the shortfall comes from an unresolved V gene, and the cause of the rest is unknown. From that table come the V and J calls and clone size; the DNA was used to work out D and trimming. The sample profile shows some 260,000 clones; about 86% of them were found once. The ten most abundant clones make up approximately 4% of the sample.

This receptor chain uses TRBV5-4 and TRBJ2-1; a tentative D call is TRBD2 (5 bases match). This receptor was identified in a man aged 25 to 45 with acute COVID-19. The sample taken for sequencing was PBMCs or T cells enriched from blood (not recorded which). The bases are TGTGCCAGCAGCCCGGACTGGGATGAGCAGTTCTTC. It translates to CASSPDWDEQFF.